These T cell receptor beta chains were read from a single sample in a study of T cell responses to AZD1222 COVID-19 vaccine. Here immunoSEQ multiplex PCR was the method, and the copy in TCRdb shows in-frame clones only, minus some. Here the sample spans 200,000 to 250,000 clones, 94% being singletons. The sequencing used peripheral blood, collected 28 days after the second dose of the MenACWY control vaccine. These receptors were taken from an adult who received the MenACWY meningococcal vaccine as a control. The CDR3 runs from the conserved cysteine through the conserved F or W. A D gene is named only where the DNA matches it firmly. Some rows have no size entry. The others give once, few or many, or a class for an expanded clone.

d_call cdr3_length j_call v_call clone_size cdr3_aa cdr3_nt
TRBD2 15 TRBJ2-7 TRBV27 once CASSYAGGRMSVQYF TGTGCCAGCAGTTACGCGGGGGGCCGGATGAGTGTACAGTACTTC
TRBD2 15 TRBJ2-2 TRBV2 NA CASSAGLGNTGELFF TGTGCCAGCAGTGCGGGACTAGGGAACACCGGGGAGCTGTTTTTT
NA 14 TRBJ1-1 TRBV7-2 NA CASSLVWGGTEAFF TGTGCCAGCAGCTTAGTTTGGGGGGGCACTGAAGCTTTCTTT
NA 13 TRBJ2-1 TRBV28 NA CASSFRQGPSQFF TGTGCCAGCAGTTTCCGGCAGGGCCCCTCGCAGTTCTTC
NA 14 TRBJ1-1 TRBV7-6 NA CASSLSRTNTEAFF TGTGCCAGCAGCTTATCCCGCACCAACACTGAAGCTTTCTTT
NA 13 TRBJ2-5 TRBV7-9 NA CASSPGLPGTQYF TGTGCCAGCAGCCCAGGACTACCTGGGACCCAGTACTTC
NA 13 TRBJ1-5 TRBV4-3 NA CASSQDRDQPQHF TGCGCCAGCAGCCAGGACAGAGATCAGCCCCAGCATTTT
NA 15 TRBJ2-7 TRBV6-5 NA CASSYSDSHSYEQYF TGTGCCAGCAGTTACTCGGACAGCCACTCCTACGAGCAGTACTTC
NA 14 TRBJ2-7 TRBV13 NA CASSALQGDYEQYF TGTGCCAGCAGCGCCCTCCAGGGAGATTACGAGCAGTACTTC
TRBD2 14 TRBJ2-7 TRBV27 NA CASSPGAGAYEQYF TGTGCCAGCAGTCCCGGGGCGGGAGCTTACGAGCAGTACTTC
NA 14 TRBJ2-3 TRBV19 NA CARGGQGRADTQYF TGTGCCAGGGGGGGGCAGGGTCGCGCAGATACGCAGTATTTT
TRBD2 14 TRBJ2-7 TRBV7-9 NA CASSVTSGVNEQYF TGTGCCAGCAGCGTAACTAGCGGGGTCAACGAGCAGTACTTC
NA 12 TRBJ1-5 TRBV2 NA CASLPVDGPQHF TGTGCCAGCCTTCCAGTCGATGGGCCCCAGCATTTT
TRBD1 15 TRBJ1-5 TRBV2 NA CASNLQGFSNQPQHF TGTGCCAGCAATTTACAGGGGTTTAGCAATCAGCCCCAGCATTTT
TRBD1 17 TRBJ1-5 TRBV4-1 NA CASSQPRTGGWGQPQHF TGCGCCAGCAGCCAACCTCGGACAGGGGGCTGGGGGCAGCCCCAGCATTTT
NA 11 TRBJ2-7 TRBV28 NA CASSDRSMEYF TGTGCCAGCAGCGACAGGTCTATGGAGTACTTC
NA 15 TRBJ2-1 TRBV10-3 NA CAISRTASSYNEQFF TGTGCCATCAGCCGGACAGCTAGCTCCTACAATGAGCAGTTCTTC
NA 15 TRBJ1-5 TRBV9 NA CASSVSGISNQPQHF TGTGCCAGCAGCGTGTCAGGAATTAGCAATCAGCCCCAGCATTTT
TRBD1 16 TRBJ1-5 TRBV5-6 NA CASSAGGTGVNQPQHF TGTGCCAGCAGCGCCGGGGGGACAGGGGTTAATCAGCCCCAGCATTTT
NA 14 TRBJ2-7 TRBV28 NA CASNGPRSSYEQYF TGTGCCAGCAACGGTCCGCGCAGCTCCTACGAGCAGTACTTC
TRBD1 15 TRBJ1-4 TRBV9 NA CASSTQGVTNEKLFF TGTGCCAGCAGCACTCAGGGGGTAACTAATGAAAAACTGTTTTTT
TRBD1 15 TRBJ1-2 TRBV3-1/TRBV3-2 NA CASSQGQGANYGYTF TGTGCCAGCAGCCAAGGGCAGGGGGCGAACTATGGCTACACCTTC
NA 14 TRBJ2-2 TRBV5-1 once CASSLDRATGELFF TGCGCCAGCAGCTTGGACAGGGCCACCGGGGAGCTGTTTTTT
TRBD1 15 TRBJ1-3 TRBV28 NA CASSRSGTVGNTIYF TGTGCCAGCAGCAGATCCGGGACAGTTGGAAACACCATATATTTT
TRBD2 15 TRBJ2-7 TRBV28 NA CASSLGLAGSYEQYF TGTGCCAGCAGTTTGGGACTAGCGGGATCCTACGAGCAGTACTTC
NA 15 TRBJ2-2 TRBV19 NA CASRRLGFGTGELFF TGTGCCAGTAGACGATTAGGCTTTGGCACCGGGGAGCTGTTTTTT
TRBD1 17 TRBJ1-2 TRBV7-2 NA CASSPDRGDTPNYGYTF TGTGCCAGCAGCCCCGACAGGGGCGATACACCTAACTATGGCTACACCTTC
NA 13 TRBJ2-1 TRBV7-3 NA CASSLDYYNEQFF TGTGCCAGCAGCCTGGACTACTACAATGAGCAGTTCTTC